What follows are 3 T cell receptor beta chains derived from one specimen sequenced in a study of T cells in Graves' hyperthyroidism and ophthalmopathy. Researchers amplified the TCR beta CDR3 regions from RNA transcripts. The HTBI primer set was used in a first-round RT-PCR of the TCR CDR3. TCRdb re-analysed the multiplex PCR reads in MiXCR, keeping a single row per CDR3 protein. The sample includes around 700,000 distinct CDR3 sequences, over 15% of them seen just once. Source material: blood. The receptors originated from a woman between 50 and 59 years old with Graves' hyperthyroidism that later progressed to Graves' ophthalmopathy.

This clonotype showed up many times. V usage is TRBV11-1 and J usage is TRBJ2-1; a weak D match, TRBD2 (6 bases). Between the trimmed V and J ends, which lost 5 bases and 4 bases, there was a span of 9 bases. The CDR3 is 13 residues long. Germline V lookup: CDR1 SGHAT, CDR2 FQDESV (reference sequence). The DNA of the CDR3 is TGTGCCAGCAGCCGTGGGACTTACAATGAGCAGTTCTTC. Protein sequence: CASSRGTYNEQFF.

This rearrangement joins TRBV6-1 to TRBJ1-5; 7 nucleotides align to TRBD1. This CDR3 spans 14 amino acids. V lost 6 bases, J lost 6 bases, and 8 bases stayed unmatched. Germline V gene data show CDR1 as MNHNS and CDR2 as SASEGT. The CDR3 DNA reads TGTGCCAGCAGGCCAGGGGGATCGGTTCAGCCCCAGCATTTT. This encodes CASRPGGSVQPQHF.

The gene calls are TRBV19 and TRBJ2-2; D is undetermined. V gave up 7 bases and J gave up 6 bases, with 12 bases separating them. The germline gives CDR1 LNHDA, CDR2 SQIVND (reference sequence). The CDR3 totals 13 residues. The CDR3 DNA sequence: TGTGCCAGTATGCAACTACCCCCCGGGGAGCTGTTTTTT. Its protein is CASMQLPPGELFF.